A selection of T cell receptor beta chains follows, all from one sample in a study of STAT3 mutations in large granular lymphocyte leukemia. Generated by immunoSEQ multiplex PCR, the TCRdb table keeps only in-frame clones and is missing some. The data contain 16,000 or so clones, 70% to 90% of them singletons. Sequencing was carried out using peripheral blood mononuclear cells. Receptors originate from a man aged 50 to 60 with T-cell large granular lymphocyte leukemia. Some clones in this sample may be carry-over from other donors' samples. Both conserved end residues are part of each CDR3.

CASSPMSGMNTEAFF	TRBV18	TRBJ1-1
CASSPPPGGSYEQYF	TRBV18	TRBJ2-7
CASRSRAPPGNEQFF	TRBV7-9	TRBJ2-1
CASSISPGTSYEQYF	TRBV11-2	TRBJ2-7
CASSGDSRSSGANVLTF	TRBV9	TRBJ2-6
CASRHQQGAGEAFF	TRBV6-5	TRBJ1-1
CASSIDRVGNQPQHF	TRBV19	TRBJ1-5
CASSPLGGGGTDTQYF	TRBV13	TRBJ2-3
CASSERREQFF	TRBV25-1	TRBJ2-1
CASGPRTNTDTQYF	TRBV12-5	TRBJ2-3
CASSDTSGSSPDTQYF	TRBV2	TRBJ2-3
CASSFGQFYQPQHF	TRBV7-2	TRBJ1-5
CASSLQGGDLNTEAFF	TRBV18	TRBJ1-1
CASSERVGAGNTIYF	TRBV2	TRBJ1-3
CASSPGGGQPQHF	TRBV18	TRBJ1-5
CASSVRTGDEQYF	TRBV6-1	TRBJ2-7
CASSPSGDLDTQYF	TRBV11-1	TRBJ2-3
CASSLQGDDEQYF	TRBV5-6	TRBJ2-7
CSVGSRTDTQYF	TRBV29-1	TRBJ2-3
CASSPPSGRGRYNEQFF	TRBV18	TRBJ2-1
CASSQTTLAGGDSDTQYF	TRBV2	TRBJ2-3
CASSLATGVVAFF	TRBV5-6	TRBJ1-1
CASSLDWDTEAFF	TRBV7-8	TRBJ1-1
CASTSVGAEAFF	TRBV6-5	TRBJ1-1
CASRLGAGELFF	TRBV12-2	TRBJ2-2
CASSEYSGEHYNEQFF	TRBV6-1	TRBJ2-1
CASSFWTGGGEDTEAFF	TRBV28	TRBJ1-1
CASSPTGSRQPQHF	TRBV18	TRBJ1-5
CASSLLGLGSGQETQYF	TRBV27	TRBJ2-5
CASSQLRVRDRVNEQYF	TRBV5-1	TRBJ2-7
CSVVGQARSGANVLTF	TRBV29-1	TRBJ2-6
CASSLIGEKLFF	TRBV7-9	TRBJ1-4
CASSQGGATGGYTF	TRBV4-1	TRBJ1-2
CASSPMKPGLSYEQYF	TRBV18	TRBJ2-7
CASSLSRTGGRNEQFF	TRBV27	TRBJ2-1
CASSRGQGETQYF	TRBV7-9	TRBJ2-5
CASSPSGDYGYTF	TRBV7-3	TRBJ1-2
CASGGTASYEQYF	TRBV5-1	TRBJ2-7
CASSLERGAGNTIYF	TRBV5-6	TRBJ1-3
CASSFPGNTEAFF	TRBV27	TRBJ1-1
CASSAQRTGSYNEQFF	TRBV2	TRBJ2-1
CASSALGAGGTDTQYF	TRBV2	TRBJ2-3
CASKRGPGGYTF	TRBV19	TRBJ1-2
CASSIGHPAGGPYEQYF	TRBV19	TRBJ2-7
CASSQDRQARNQPQHF	TRBV4-1	TRBJ1-5
CASSPGVSGSYEQYF	TRBV13	TRBJ2-7
CASSEGPTGTEAFF	TRBV5-1	TRBJ1-1
CASSPTGGRDTQYF	TRBV2	TRBJ2-3
CASQSGADTQYF	TRBV7-9	TRBJ2-3
CASRDRVGAEAFF	TRBV28	TRBJ1-1
CASSFGTANYGYTF	TRBV6-1	TRBJ1-2
CASSLRTGSVGYGYTF	TRBV11-2	TRBJ1-2
CASSLEPGQGSYTF	TRBV7-9	TRBJ1-2